This record covers a single T cell receptor beta chain. What antigen it recognizes has not been identified. The input lacks base qualities; no much larger clone sits a single base away. To sequence the TCRbeta CDR3 region, genomic DNA was isolated from the sorted cells. The immunoSEQ Assay was used to sequence the TCRbeta CDR3 regions. The source is immuneACCESS, and TCRdb retained only in-frame sequences with V and J called. Part of the clones is not carried over; for the studies checked, unresolved V genes explain less than half of this, and the remainder is unexplained. The sample table shows about 60,000 clones, and about 80% are seen once. The leading ten clones occupy 0.55% to 0.8% of the sample. The CDR3, cysteine through phenylalanine, is 16 amino acids long. Only the CDR3 region is kept as DNA, spanning 48 bases read in frame from base 1. Looking up the germline V gene yields CDR1 SGHRS and CDR2 YFSETQ. V and J are trimmed by 3 bases and 4 bases, and the gene matches miss 11 bases of the junction.

This record comes from a study of OX40 agonist ivuxolimab in advanced cancers. Study-wide context: Ivuxolimab was a fully human IgG2 agonistic monoclonal antibody targeting the costimulatory receptor OX40 (CD134). The monotherapy dose-escalation portion (N ≈ 50 patients) of the phase I ivuxolimab trial is reported in the paper. Partial responses were achieved by three dose-escalation patients, of whom one had hepatocellular carcinoma and two had cutaneous melanoma. Of the 50 to 55 patients in dose escalation, about 20 had hepatocellular carcinoma, about 15 had melanoma, 9 had renal cell carcinoma and 9 had head and neck cancer. In the dose-escalation cohort, more than 75% of patients were male, and the mean age was approximately 60 years, with a range of roughly 23 to 85. Prior anti-PD-1, anti-PD-L1 or anti-CTLA-4 therapy was permitted, and 35% to 40% of dose-escalation patients had received checkpoint inhibitors. Intravenous ivuxolimab was administered to patients every 2 weeks at six dose levels: 0.01, 0.1, 0.3, 1.5, 3 and 10 mg/kg. The purpose of peripheral TCRbeta sequencing was to test whether ivuxolimab changed TCR sequence diversity and led to clonal T-cell expansion.

What the work shows at the level of the full study, not this receptor alone: At doses from 0.1 to 3.0 mg/kg, clonal expansion was seen in both CD4+ and CD8+ blood T cells between baseline and week 6. On average, CD8+ T cells showed more expanded clones than CD4+ T cells after ivuxolimab. Low levels of normalized T-cell clonal expansion were also seen in some nonresponding patients. Which antigens the clonally expanded peripheral T cells were specific for was not determined. In the 0.1-3.0 mg/kg groups, partial responders had among the lowest normalized peripheral clonal expansion, particularly in CD8+ T cells.

Patients with a history of autoimmune disease or receiving systemic immunosuppression were excluded from the trial. Peripheral blood for TCR sequencing was collected from all dose cohorts at baseline, on cycle 4 day 1, and on cycle 7 day 1. Samples came from an open-label, multicenter, first-in-human phase I dose-escalation trial of ivuxolimab. Adults with locally advanced or metastatic head and neck squamous cell, hepatocellular, melanoma or renal cell carcinoma were enrolled in the trial. Before TCR sequencing, CD4+ T cells and CD8+ T cells from peripheral blood were sorted into separate populations.

Recombination linked TRBV5-1 to TRBJ2-7; 9 bases in the junction line up with TRBD1. The sample was CD4+ or CD8+ T cells sorted from blood, taken in a trial of the OX40 agonist ivuxolimab. The TCR sequence derives from an adult with an advanced solid tumor such as melanoma, head and neck, liver or kidney cancer. The CDR3 protein sequence reads: CASSSVPGQGGYEQYF. The DNA sequence reads TGCGCCAGCAGCTCAGTACCGGGACAGGGAGGGTACGAGCAGTACTTC.